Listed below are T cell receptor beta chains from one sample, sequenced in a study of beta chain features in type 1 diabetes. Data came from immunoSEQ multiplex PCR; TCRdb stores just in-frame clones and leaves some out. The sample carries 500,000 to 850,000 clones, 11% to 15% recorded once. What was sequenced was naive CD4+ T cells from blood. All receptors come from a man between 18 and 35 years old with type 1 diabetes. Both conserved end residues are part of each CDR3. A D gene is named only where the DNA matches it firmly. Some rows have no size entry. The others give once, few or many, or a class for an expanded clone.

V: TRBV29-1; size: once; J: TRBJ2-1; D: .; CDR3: CSVDVMGGQTGNEQFF; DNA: TGCAGCGTTGATGTTATGGGGGGACAGACTGGGAATGAGCAGTTCTTC
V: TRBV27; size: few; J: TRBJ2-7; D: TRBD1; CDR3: CASSSTGVGEQYF; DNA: TGTGCCAGCAGTTCTACAGGGGTGGGGGAGCAGTACTTC
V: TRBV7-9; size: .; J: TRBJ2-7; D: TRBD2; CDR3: CASSQRLADSSYEQYF; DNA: TGTGCCAGCAGCCAGCGACTAGCGGACAGCTCCTACGAGCAGTACTTC
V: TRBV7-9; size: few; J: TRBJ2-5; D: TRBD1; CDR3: CASSFNRGETQYF; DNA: TGTGCCAGCAGCTTTAACAGGGGAGAGACCCAGTACTTC
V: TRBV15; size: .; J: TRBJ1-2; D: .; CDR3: CATSRDSYGYTF; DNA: TGTGCCACCAGCAGAGACTCATATGGCTACACCTTC
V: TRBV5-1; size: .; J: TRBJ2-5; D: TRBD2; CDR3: CASSWTGTIQETQYF; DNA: TGCGCCAGCAGCTGGACGGGGACTATCCAAGAGACCCAGTACTTC
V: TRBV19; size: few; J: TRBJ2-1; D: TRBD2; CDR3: CASSQNSGTYNEQFF; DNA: TGTGCCAGTTCTCAAAATAGCGGGACATACAATGAGCAGTTCTTC
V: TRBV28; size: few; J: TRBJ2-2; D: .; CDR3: CASSPTAFTGELFF; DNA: TGTGCCAGCAGTCCGACAGCGTTCACCGGGGAGCTGTTTTTT
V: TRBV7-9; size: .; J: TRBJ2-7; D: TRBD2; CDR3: CASSSIVGTSTYF; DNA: TGTGCCAGCAGCTCAATAGTCGGGACTAGCACGTACTTC
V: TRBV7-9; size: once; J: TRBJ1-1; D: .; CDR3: CASSLAQGQFSAEAFF; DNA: TGTGCCAGCAGCTTAGCACAAGGACAGTTCTCCGCTGAAGCTTTCTTT